These T cell receptor beta chains were read from a single sample in a study of cytomegalovirus exposure and HLA in healthy donors. Sequencing was performed with immunoSEQ multiplex PCR; in TCRdb, only in-frame clones are kept and a portion is missing. The repertoire holds over 150,000 clones, with about four fifths as singletons. The material sequenced was PBMCs. All receptors come from a man over 45 in good health and CMV-seropositive. CDR3s include the opening cysteine and the closing phenylalanine or tryptophan. D genes are given only for firm matches. Clone size is shown for a subset of rows, as once, few, many or a class of expanded clone.

d_call | clone_size | j_call | cdr3_length | v_call | cdr3_nt | cdr3_aa
NA | NA | TRBJ2-7 | 15 | TRBV4-3 | TGCGCCAGCAGCCAAGATAAGACAGGAAGCGACGAGCAGTACTTC | CASSQDKTGSDEQYF
NA | NA | TRBJ2-4 | 13 | TRBV30 | TGTGCCTGGAGTAGACTAGGGCGAAACATTCAGTACTTC | CAWSRLGRNIQYF
TRBD1 | few | TRBJ1-2 | 13 | TRBV19 | TGTGCCTGCAGGGACAGGAGCAACTATGGCTACACCTTC | CACRDRSNYGYTF
NA | NA | TRBJ1-5 | 11 | TRBV27 | TGTGCCACCCCCCCGGGGCAGCCCCAGCATTTT | CATPPGQPQHF
TRBD1 | NA | TRBJ2-5 | 17 | TRBV4-3 | TGCGCCAGCAGCCTGCGACAGGGCGGAGGTCGGGTAGAGACCCAGTACTTC | CASSLRQGGGRVETQYF
TRBD1 | few | TRBJ1-4 | 16 | TRBV5-5 | TGTGCCAGCAGCTTGGGGACAGGGGTTTTCTTGGGAAAACTGTTTTTT | CASSLGTGVFLGKLFF
NA | NA | TRBJ1-4 | 17 | TRBV18 | TGTGCCAGCTCACCACGGGGACTCCCGGAACCGAATGAAAAACTGTTTTTT | CASSPRGLPEPNEKLFF
TRBD1 | NA | TRBJ1-6 | 15 | TRBV5-1 | TGCGCCAGCAGCTTGGGGACAGGGGTTTATTCACCCCTCCACTTT | CASSLGTGVYSPLHF
NA | NA | TRBJ1-1 | 13 | TRBV25-1 | TGTGCCAGCAGGACCACAGGGAACACTGAAGCTTTCTTT | CASRTTGNTEAFF
TRBD1 | once | TRBJ1-6 | 16 | TRBV7-2 | TGTGCCAGCAGCTTATTGACAGGGGGTCATAATTCACCCCTCCACTTT | CASSLLTGGHNSPLHF
NA | NA | TRBJ2-2 | 16 | TRBV14 | TGTGCCAGCAGCCAAGTCGCGGGAATCAACACCGGGGAGCTGTTTTTT | CASSQVAGINTGELFF
TRBD2 | NA | TRBJ2-7 | 15 | TRBV7-2 | TGTGCCAGCAGCTTAGTCCTAGCGGGCGCCTACGAGCAGTACTTC | CASSLVLAGAYEQYF
TRBD1 | NA | TRBJ1-3 | 18 | TRBV5-1 | TGCGCCAGCAGCTTGGCACCTATGGGACAGGGAGGAGAGGACACCATATATTTT | CASSLAPMGQGGEDTIYF
TRBD2 | NA | TRBJ2-1 | 17 | TRBV10-1 | TGCGCCAGCAGTCTATCCACGGGACTAGCGGTCTACAATGAGCAGTTCTTC | CASSLSTGLAVYNEQFF
TRBD2 | once | TRBJ2-3 | 15 | TRBV7-6 | TGTGCCAGCAGTTCGCCTGGGGGAGGGAAAGATACGCAGTATTTT | CASSSPGGGKDTQYF
TRBD2 | NA | TRBJ2-1 | 17 | TRBV7-3 | TGTGCCAGCAGCTTAGATAGCGGGGGTTTTTCCTACAATGAGCAGTTCTTC | CASSLDSGGFSYNEQFF
TRBD1 | NA | TRBJ2-7 | 15 | TRBV15 | TGTGCCACCAGCACACCGGGACAGGGCGGTTACGAGCAGTACTTC | CATSTPGQGGYEQYF
TRBD1 | NA | TRBJ1-2 | 14 | TRBV6-5 | TGTGCCAGCAGGAGACAGGGGGTCACCTATGGCTACACCTTC | CASRRQGVTYGYTF
NA | NA | TRBJ2-4 | 16 | TRBV11-2 | TGTGCCAGCAGTCTCGACAGCGATCTATTCAAAAACATTCAGTACTTC | CASSLDSDLFKNIQYF
NA | NA | TRBJ2-3 | 13 | TRBV7-2 | TGTGCCAGCAGCGCCGACCAGGCGGATACGCAGTATTTT | CASSADQADTQYF
NA | NA | TRBJ1-3 | 12 | TRBV4-2 | TGTGCCAGCAGCGAGACTGGAAACACCATATATTTT | CASSETGNTIYF
TRBD1 | few | TRBJ2-5 | 14 | TRBV7-9 | TGTGCCAGCAGAACGACAGGGGGTCAAGAGACCCAGTACTTC | CASRTTGGQETQYF
TRBD1 | NA | TRBJ1-1 | 14 | TRBV10-3 | TGTGCCATCAGTGACGACAGGGGGTCTACTGAAGCTTTCTTT | CAISDDRGSTEAFF
TRBD2 | NA | TRBJ2-7 | 15 | TRBV9 | TGTGCCAGCAGCGTAGAGGTGGGAGGGGCCTACGAGCAGTACTTC | CASSVEVGGAYEQYF
NA | NA | TRBJ2-6 | 15 | TRBV5-1 | TGCGCCAGCAGCGCCTGGACAGCTGGGGCCAACGTCCTGACTTTC | CASSAWTAGANVLTF
TRBD1 | NA | TRBJ2-3 | 17 | TRBV23-1 | TGCGCCAGCAGTCATTCCCCCGGGACAGGGATCACAGATACGCAGTATTTT | CASSHSPGTGITDTQYF
NA | NA | TRBJ2-7 | 17 | TRBV28 | TGTGCCAGCAGTTTCCATCGCGGGGGCAGGGGGCCCTACGAGCAGTACTTC | CASSFHRGGRGPYEQYF
NA | once | TRBJ1-4 | 12 | TRBV30 | TGTGCCTGCCAGGAGGGTCGTGAAAAACTGTTTTTT | CACQEGREKLFF